This T cell receptor beta chain appears in the sequencing data of a study of blood T cell repertoires in COVID-19. Produced via immunoSEQ multiplex PCR; TCRdb's table is partial and in-frame only. The sample has over 250,000 clones, roughly 85% seen once. This CDR3 region has 15 residues. Trimming stripped 0 bases from V and 3 bases from J, with 10 bases between. Germline CDR1 and CDR2: LNHNV and YYDKDF (reference sequence). The V call is TRBV15, the J call TRBJ2-3; D might be TRBD2 (6 bases). This TCR was sampled from a man aged 50-60 years with active or convalescent COVID-19. Material: peripheral blood. CDR3 protein: CATSRDRRGTDTQYF. In DNA, the CDR3 is TGTGCCACCAGCAGAGATAGGAGGGGAACAGATACGCAGTATTTT.